The clone carrying this TCR beta chain was recorded once. The antigen remains undetermined. This entry belongs to a study of shared clonotypes between healthy human individuals. Study-wide results and caveats: What naive subsets generally showed was a larger estimated richness than memory subsets showed.

Assay used: immunoSEQ multiplex PCR; TCRdb lists only in-frame clones, some missing. This repertoire shows some 1,400,000 clones, over 95% found once; its top ten account for roughly 1.2%. The CDR3 is made up of 15 amino acids. Per germline, CDR1 LNHDA and CDR2 SQIVND (reference sequence). The V gene lost 7 bases and the J gene lost 11 bases, with 26 bases spanning the gap. The V and J genes are TRBV19 and TRBJ1-1, with D tentatively TRBD1 (6 bases). The sample consisted of naive CD4+ T cells sorted from blood. The subset: CD45RA+ positively selected. The origin of this receptor is a man younger than 45 in good health. CDR3 sequence reads: CASNGLASGEGEAFF. The CDR3 bases are TGTGCCAGTAATGGACTCGCGTCAGGGGAGGGTGAGGCTTTCTTT.